This T cell receptor beta chain was documented in a study of blood T cell repertoires in COVID-19. Study summary: Acute and convalescent COVID-19 specimens originated in the United States, Italy and Spain.

This clone was seen once. It was during active infection that Seattle patients were enrolled and then longitudinally followed. TCRdb keeps only in-frame clones here, not all; method: immunoSEQ multiplex PCR. Found here are about 130,000 clones, around 79% of them singletons; the top ten hold roughly 5.2%. The CDR3 has 15 amino acids. The germline V gene encodes CDR1 LNHDA and CDR2 SQIVND (reference sequence). V shed 7 bases and J 4 bases; nucleotides not matched to a gene: 10. Sequenced sample: peripheral blood. This chain connects TRBV19 to TRBJ1-5; 7 bases map to TRBD1. This sequence was found in a woman between 65 and 79 years old with COVID-19, enrolled during active disease. Here the CDR3 reads CASKGTRGINQPQHF. The CDR3 DNA reads as TGTGCCAGTAAAGGGACCAGGGGGATTAATCAGCCCCAGCATTTT.